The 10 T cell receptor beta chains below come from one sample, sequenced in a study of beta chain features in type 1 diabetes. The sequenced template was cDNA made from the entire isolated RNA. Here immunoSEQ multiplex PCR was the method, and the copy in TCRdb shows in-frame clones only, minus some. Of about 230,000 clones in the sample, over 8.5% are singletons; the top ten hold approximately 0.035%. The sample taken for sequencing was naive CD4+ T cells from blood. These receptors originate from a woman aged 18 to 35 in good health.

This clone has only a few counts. The CDR3 nucleotides read TGTGCCAGCAGCCAAGATTCTGCAGGGGCGCACGAGCAGTACTTC. It translates to CASSQDSAGAHEQYF. The chain recombines TRBV14 with TRBJ2-7; a weak D match, TRBD1 (6 bases). This CDR3 has 15 residues. Germline loops: CDR1 SGHDN, CDR2 FVKESK. V lost 0 bases and J lost 5, with 14 bases in between.

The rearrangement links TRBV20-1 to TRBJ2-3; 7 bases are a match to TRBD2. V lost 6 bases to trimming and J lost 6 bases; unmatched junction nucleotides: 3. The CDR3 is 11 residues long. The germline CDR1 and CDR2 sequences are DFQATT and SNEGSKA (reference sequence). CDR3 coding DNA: TGCAGTGCGCCACTAGCGGATACGCAGTATTTT. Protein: CSAPLADTQYF.

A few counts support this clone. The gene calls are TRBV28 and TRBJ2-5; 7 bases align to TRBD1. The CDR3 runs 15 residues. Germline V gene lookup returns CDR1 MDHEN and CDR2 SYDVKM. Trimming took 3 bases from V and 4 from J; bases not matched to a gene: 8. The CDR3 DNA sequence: TGTGCCAGCAGTTTGGGGGATAGACAGGGAGAGACCCAGTACTTC. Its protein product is CASSLGDRQGETQYF. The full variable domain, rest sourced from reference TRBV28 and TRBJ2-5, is DVKVTQSSRYLVKRTGEKVFLECVQDMDHENMFWYRQDPGLGLRLIYFSYDVKMKEKGDIPEGYSVSREKKERFSLILESASTNQTSMYLCASSLGDRQGETQYFGPGTRLLVL.

The CDR3 DNA sequence: TGTGCCAGCAGTTACTCTCCGGGTGCCTACAATGAGCAGTTCTTC. Translating it yields CASSYSPGAYNEQFF. V gene TRBV6-6 combines with J gene TRBJ2-1; no reliable D call. With 0 bases removed from V and 2 bases from J, the gap between germline ends came to 8 bases. CDR3 length: 15 amino acids. Germline assignment: CDR1 MNHNY and CDR2 SVGAGI (reference sequence).

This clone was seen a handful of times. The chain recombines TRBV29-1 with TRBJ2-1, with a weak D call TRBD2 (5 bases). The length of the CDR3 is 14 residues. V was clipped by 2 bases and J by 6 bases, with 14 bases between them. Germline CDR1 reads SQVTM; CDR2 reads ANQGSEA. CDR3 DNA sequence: TGCAGCGTTGAATACGGGGATCCCGGCAATGAGCAGTTCTTC. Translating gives CSVEYGDPGNEQFF.

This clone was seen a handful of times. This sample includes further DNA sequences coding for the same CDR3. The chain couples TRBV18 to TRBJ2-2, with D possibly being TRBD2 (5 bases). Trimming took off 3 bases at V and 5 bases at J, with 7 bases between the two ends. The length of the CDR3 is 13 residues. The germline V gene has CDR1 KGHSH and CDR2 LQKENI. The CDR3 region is CASSPRETGELFF. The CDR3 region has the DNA TGTGCCAGCTCACCTAGGGAGACCGGGGAGCTGTTTTTT.

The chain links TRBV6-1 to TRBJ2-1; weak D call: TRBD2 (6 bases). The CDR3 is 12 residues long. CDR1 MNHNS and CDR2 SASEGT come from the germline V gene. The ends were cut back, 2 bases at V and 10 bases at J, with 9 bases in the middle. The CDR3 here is CASSENGREQFF. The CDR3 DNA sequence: TGTGCCAGCAGTGAAAATGGGAGGGAGCAGTTCTTC.

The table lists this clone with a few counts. The CDR3 coding sequence is TGTGCCAGCAGTAACCCCGGGACTCGGGACTACGAGCAGTACTTC. Translating it yields CASSNPGTRDYEQYF. The J gene is TRBJ2-7, the V gene TRBV6-6; D is possibly TRBD2 (6 bases). The germline gives CDR1 MNHNY, CDR2 SVGAGI (reference sequence). V gave up 5 bases and J gave up 3 bases, with 17 bases separating them. CDR3 length equals 15 residues.

CDR3 DNA sequence: TGTGCCAGCAGCTTAGCCACAGGGAAGGGGACGCAGTATTTT. It translates to CASSLATGKGTQYF. The chain links TRBV7-9 to TRBJ2-3, with D perhaps matching TRBD1 (6 bases). Germline loops: CDR1 SEHNR, CDR2 FQNEAQ (reference sequence). The V end was cut by 0 bases, the J end by 9 bases, with 13 bases between. The CDR3 has 14 residues.

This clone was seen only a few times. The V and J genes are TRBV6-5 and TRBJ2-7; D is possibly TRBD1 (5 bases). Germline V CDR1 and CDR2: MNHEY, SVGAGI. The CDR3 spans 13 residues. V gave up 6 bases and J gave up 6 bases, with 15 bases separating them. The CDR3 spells CASSLTVQTEQYF. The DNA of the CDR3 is TGTGCCAGCAGCTTGACAGTTCAGACCGAGCAGTACTTC.